This T cell receptor beta chain comes out of a study of blood T cell repertoires in COVID-19. Study in general: Italy, Spain and the United States were the sources of the convalescent and acute COVID-19 samples. The cDNA or gDNA used as material had been derived from T cells, B-cell-depleted T cells, or PBMCs.

The length of the CDR3 is 12 residues. V dropped 3 bases and J dropped 12 bases, with 12 bases sitting between them. Produced via immunoSEQ multiplex PCR; TCRdb's table is partial and in-frame only. Among hundreds of thousands of clones listed, roughly 90% were seen once. This receptor was identified in a woman between 50 and 59 years old with active or convalescent COVID-19. Sequencing was done on a sample of peripheral blood. The chain recombines TRBV12-3 or TRBV12-4 with TRBJ1-5, with D perhaps TRBD1 (5 bases). The CDR3, as DNA: TGTGCCAGCAGTTTGGGCCAGGGCGGCCAGCATTTT. Protein product: CASSLGQGGQHF.